A selection of T cell receptor beta chains follows, all from one sample in a study of blood T cell repertoires in COVID-19. Measured with immunoSEQ multiplex PCR; TCRdb has only the in-frame clones, and not every one. The top ten clones hold about 4.2% of a sample with more than 300,000 clones, 85% to 95% of them seen once. Sequencing was performed on PBMCs or T cells enriched from blood (not recorded which). Receptor source: a woman aged 25 to 39 who had been exposed to COVID-19. The CDR3 runs from the conserved cysteine through the conserved F or W. The D gene is left open where the match is weak. A clone size is listed for some rows: how often the clone was seen (once, few, many), or a class if it is expanded.

V: TRBV9
length: 17
J: TRBJ1-4
size: NA
D: NA
DNA: TGTGCCAGCAGCGTAGGCTCCTGGGACAAGGTTAATGAAAAACTGTTTTTT
CDR3: CASSVGSWDKVNEKLFF

V: TRBV5-1
length: 17
J: TRBJ2-7
size: NA
D: TRBD1
DNA: TGCGCCAGCGGCGATACCGGGACAGGGAATTCCCTTGACGAGCAGTACTTC
CDR3: CASGDTGTGNSLDEQYF

V: TRBV6-9
length: 16
J: TRBJ1-5
size: NA
D: TRBD1
DNA: TGTGCCAGCAGTTATTACCGGGACAGGGCTGATCAGCCCCAGCATTTT
CDR3: CASSYYRDRADQPQHF

V: TRBV29-1
length: 16
J: TRBJ2-3
size: NA
D: NA
DNA: TGCAGCGTTGAGAGGGTGTGGGGTTCTAGCACAGATACGCAGTATTTT
CDR3: CSVERVWGSSTDTQYF

V: TRBV15
length: 15
J: TRBJ2-7
size: NA
D: TRBD1
DNA: TGTGCCACCAACGACCCGGGACAGGGCTTGCACGAGCAGTACTTC
CDR3: CATNDPGQGLHEQYF

V: TRBV7-2
length: 15
J: TRBJ1-6
size: NA
D: TRBD1
DNA: TGTGCCAGCAGCTTAGGACAGGGCTATAATTCACCCCTCCACTTT
CDR3: CASSLGQGYNSPLHF

V: TRBV4-3
length: 16
J: TRBJ1-2
size: NA
D: TRBD1
DNA: TGCGCCAGCAGCCAACTACAGGGGGCATCCAACTATGGCTACACCTTC
CDR3: CASSQLQGASNYGYTF

V: TRBV12-3/TRBV12-4
length: 13
J: TRBJ1-5
size: once
D: TRBD1
DNA: TGTGCCAGCGGGGACAGAGGCAATCAGCCCCAGCATTTT
CDR3: CASGDRGNQPQHF

V: TRBV11-2
length: 16
J: TRBJ1-2
size: NA
D: NA
DNA: TGTGCCAGCAGCTTAGGCAGGGGCTGGGTAAACTATGGCTACACCTTC
CDR3: CASSLGRGWVNYGYTF

V: TRBV2
length: 16
J: TRBJ1-3
size: NA
D: TRBD1
DNA: TGTGCCAGCAGACTCCGACGACAGGGCGCTGGAAACACCATATATTTT
CDR3: CASRLRRQGAGNTIYF

V: TRBV2
length: 15
J: TRBJ1-2
size: NA
D: TRBD1
DNA: TGTGCCAGCAGCCCTACGGACAGGTCTAAACAAGGCTACACCTTC
CDR3: CASSPTDRSKQGYTF

V: TRBV5-6
length: 13
J: TRBJ2-7
size: NA
D: NA
DNA: TGTGCCAGCAGTCTTGACAGCCCCTACGAGCAGTACTTC
CDR3: CASSLDSPYEQYF

V: TRBV4-1
length: 17
J: TRBJ2-2
size: few
D: NA
DNA: TGCGCCAGCAGCCCCACCCCCAGGGTGGTTAACACCGGGGAGCTGTTTTTT
CDR3: CASSPTPRVVNTGELFF

V: TRBV4-3
length: 16
J: TRBJ1-1
size: NA
D: TRBD1
DNA: TGCGCCAGCAGCCAGGAGACAGGGGGCGGGAGCACTGAAGCTTTCTTT
CDR3: CASSQETGGGSTEAFF

V: TRBV18
length: 16
J: TRBJ1-5
size: NA
D: NA
DNA: TGTGCCAGCTCACCACCGGGGCAACCCAGCAATCAGCCCCAGCATTTT
CDR3: CASSPPGQPSNQPQHF

V: TRBV2
length: 16
J: TRBJ1-5
size: NA
D: NA
DNA: TGTGCCAGCAGTGAAATGGCAGGGAGGATGAATCAGCCCCAGCATTTT
CDR3: CASSEMAGRMNQPQHF

V: TRBV2
length: 13
J: TRBJ1-5
size: NA
D: NA
DNA: TGTGCCAGCACCAGACAGGAGAATCAGCCCCAGCATTTT
CDR3: CASTRQENQPQHF

V: TRBV25-1
length: 16
J: TRBJ2-7
size: NA
D: TRBD1
DNA: TGTGCCAGCAGTGCCAGGACAGGGGTCCAAACCTACGAGCAGTACTTC
CDR3: CASSARTGVQTYEQYF

V: TRBV7-3
length: 13
J: TRBJ1-2
size: NA
D: NA
DNA: TGTGCCAGCAGCCCCGGTATTAACTATGGCTACACCTTC
CDR3: CASSPGINYGYTF

V: TRBV13
length: 15
J: TRBJ1-2
size: NA
D: TRBD1
DNA: TGTGCCAGCAGCCAGGACAGGGGACGTTTGGGTGGCTACACCTTC
CDR3: CASSQDRGRLGGYTF

V: TRBV5-4
length: 15
J: TRBJ1-6
size: NA
D: TRBD1
DNA: TGTGCCAGCACCATACCGGGACAGCATAATTCACCCCTCCACTTT
CDR3: CASTIPGQHNSPLHF

V: TRBV6-5
length: 13
J: TRBJ1-2
size: NA
D: TRBD1
DNA: TGTGCCAGCAAAGACAGGGACCCCGTGGGCTACACCTTC
CDR3: CASKDRDPVGYTF

V: TRBV4-1
length: 17
J: TRBJ2-5
size: NA
D: NA
DNA: TGCGCCAGCAGCCGAATTTGGGATACTAGTTTAACAGAGACCCAGTACTTC
CDR3: CASSRIWDTSLTETQYF

V: TRBV7-9
length: 13
J: TRBJ2-5
size: NA
D: TRBD2
DNA: TGTGCCAGCAGTTCGGGACTACGGGGGACCCAGTACTTC
CDR3: CASSSGLRGTQYF

V: TRBV12-3/TRBV12-4
length: 13
J: TRBJ1-2
size: once
D: TRBD1
DNA: TGTGCCAGCAGTTACGGGACAGCTGGTAGGGAGACCTTC
CDR3: CASSYGTAGRETF

V: TRBV6-2/TRBV6-3
length: 15
J: TRBJ2-3
size: NA
D: NA
DNA: TGTGCCAGCAGTTACGGGCAGGATAGCACAGATACGCAGTATTTT
CDR3: CASSYGQDSTDTQYF

V: TRBV6-5
length: 12
J: TRBJ1-1
size: NA
D: NA
DNA: TGTGCCAGCAGTCTCCCAGCAGGCGTAGCTTTCTTT
CDR3: CASSLPAGVAFF

V: TRBV6-5
length: 15
J: TRBJ1-2
size: NA
D: NA
DNA: TGTGCCAGCAACCCCGGGGGAGCAGCTAACTATGGCTACACCTTC
CDR3: CASNPGGAANYGYTF

V: TRBV19
length: 17
J: TRBJ1-2
size: NA
D: NA
DNA: TGTGCCAGTAGTGAGAGATTTATTATCAGGGGTGGTCATGGCTACACCTTC
CDR3: CASSERFIIRGGHGYTF

V: TRBV15
length: 14
J: TRBJ1-2
size: NA
D: TRBD1
DNA: TGTGCCACCAGACAGGGGTGGGGTGAAGGAGGCTACACCTTC
CDR3: CATRQGWGEGGYTF

V: TRBV9
length: 15
J: TRBJ1-3
size: NA
D: NA
DNA: TGTGCCAGCAGCCCCCCACAGGGCTACGGAAACACCATATATTTT
CDR3: CASSPPQGYGNTIYF

V: TRBV6-2/TRBV6-3
length: 18
J: TRBJ2-7
size: NA
D: TRBD2
DNA: TGTGCCAGCAGTTACTCGACAGCGGGGTATCAAGTCTCCTACGAGCAGTACTTC
CDR3: CASSYSTAGYQVSYEQYF

V: TRBV5-1
length: 14
J: TRBJ2-1
size: NA
D: TRBD1
DNA: TGCGCCAGCAGCTTGAACAGGGGGCGTTATGAGCAGTTCTTC
CDR3: CASSLNRGRYEQFF

V: TRBV20-1
length: 13
J: TRBJ2-5
size: NA
D: TRBD1
DNA: TGCAGTGCTAGTATACAGGGGGGAGAGACCCAGTACTTC
CDR3: CSASIQGGETQYF

V: TRBV10-3
length: 13
J: TRBJ2-3
size: once
D: TRBD1
DNA: TGTGCCATCAAAACAGGGGAAGAAAATACGCAGTATTTT
CDR3: CAIKTGEENTQYF

V: TRBV5-6
length: 13
J: TRBJ1-2
size: NA
D: NA
DNA: TGTGCCAGCAGCTTGGATGAGAAATATGGCTACACCTTC
CDR3: CASSLDEKYGYTF

V: TRBV4-3
length: 17
J: TRBJ1-1
size: few
D: NA
DNA: TGCGCCAGCAGCCATCGGAATTTGGGGGCGGGGAACACTGAAGCTTTCTTT
CDR3: CASSHRNLGAGNTEAFF

V: TRBV7-9
length: 15
J: TRBJ1-1
size: NA
D: TRBD1
DNA: TGTGCCAGCAGCCCAGGACAGGGGTTAAACACTGAAGCTTTCTTT
CDR3: CASSPGQGLNTEAFF